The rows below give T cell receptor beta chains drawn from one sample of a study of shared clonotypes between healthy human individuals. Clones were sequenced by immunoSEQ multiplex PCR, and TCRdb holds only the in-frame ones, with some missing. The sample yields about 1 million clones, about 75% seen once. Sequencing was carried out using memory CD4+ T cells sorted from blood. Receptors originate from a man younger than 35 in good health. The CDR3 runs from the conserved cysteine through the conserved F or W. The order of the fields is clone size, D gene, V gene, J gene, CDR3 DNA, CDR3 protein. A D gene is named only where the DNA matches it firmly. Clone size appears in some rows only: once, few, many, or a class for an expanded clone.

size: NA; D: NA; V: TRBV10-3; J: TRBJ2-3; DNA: TGTGCCATCAGTGAGTCACCGGACCCCCCAGATACGCAGTATTTT; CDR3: CAISESPDPPDTQYF
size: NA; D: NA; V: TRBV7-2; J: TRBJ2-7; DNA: TGTGCCAGCAGCTTAAACCGGGTCTCCTACGAGCAGTACTTC; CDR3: CASSLNRVSYEQYF
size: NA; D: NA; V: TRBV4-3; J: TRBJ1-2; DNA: TGCGCCAGCAGCCAAGATGTCCCAGCAGGCGCTTTCTATGGCTACACCTTC; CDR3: CASSQDVPAGAFYGYTF
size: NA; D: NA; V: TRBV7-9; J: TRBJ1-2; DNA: TGTGCCAGCAGCTTAAGAGGCCTCCCTAACTATGGCTACACCTTC; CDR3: CASSLRGLPNYGYTF
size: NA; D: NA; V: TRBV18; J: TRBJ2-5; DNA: TGTGCCAGCTCACCACCGACCAGTAGAGAGACCCAGTACTTC; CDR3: CASSPPTSRETQYF
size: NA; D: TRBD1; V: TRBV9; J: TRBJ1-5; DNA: TGTGCCAGCAGCGTACAGGACAGGCGAAATCAGCCCCAGCATTTT; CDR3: CASSVQDRRNQPQHF
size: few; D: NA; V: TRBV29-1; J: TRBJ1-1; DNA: TGCAGCGTTGAGGGGTATTACACTGAAGCTTTCTTT; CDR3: CSVEGYYTEAFF
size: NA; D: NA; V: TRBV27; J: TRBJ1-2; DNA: TGTGCCAGCAGTTTATCGGGCCAGAGGTATGGCTACACCTTC; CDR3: CASSLSGQRYGYTF
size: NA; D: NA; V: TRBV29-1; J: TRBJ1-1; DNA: TGCAGCGTTGTTAGGGGGACGAACACTGAAGCTTTCTTT; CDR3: CSVVRGTNTEAFF
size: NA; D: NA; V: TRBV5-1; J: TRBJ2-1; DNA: TGCGCCAGCAGCTTCCAGGTGGGCAATGAGCAGTTCTTC; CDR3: CASSFQVGNEQFF
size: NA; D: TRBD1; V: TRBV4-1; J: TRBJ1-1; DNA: TGCGCCAGCAGCCAGGGACAGAGTTTGAACACTGAAGCTTTCTTT; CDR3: CASSQGQSLNTEAFF
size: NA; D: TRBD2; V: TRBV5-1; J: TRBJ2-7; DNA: TGCGCCAGCAGCATCGTTAGCGGGGGGGCCGACGAGCAGTACTTC; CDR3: CASSIVSGGADEQYF
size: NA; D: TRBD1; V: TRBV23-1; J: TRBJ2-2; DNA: TGCGCCAGGATAGGACAGGGGGCGAACACCGGGGAGCTGTTTTTT; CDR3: CARIGQGANTGELFF
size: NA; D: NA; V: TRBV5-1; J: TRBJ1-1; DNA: TGCGCCAGCAGCGCCGTCGGGGGGAAAAGCACTGAAGCTTTCTTT; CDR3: CASSAVGGKSTEAFF
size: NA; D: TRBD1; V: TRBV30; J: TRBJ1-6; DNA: TGTGCCTGGAGTGTAGGGCAGGGGGCTAATTCACCCCTCCACTTT; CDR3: CAWSVGQGANSPLHF
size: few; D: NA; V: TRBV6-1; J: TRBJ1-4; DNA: TGTGCCAGCAGATCCCAGACAACTAATGAAAAACTGTTTTTT; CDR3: CASRSQTTNEKLFF
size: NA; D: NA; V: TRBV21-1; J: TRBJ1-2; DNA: TGTGCCAGTGAGGGGACTGCACCAAACTATGGCTACACCTTC; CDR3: CASEGTAPNYGYTF
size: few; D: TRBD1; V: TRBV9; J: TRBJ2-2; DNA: TGTGCCAGCAGCGTCGACAGGGGGTACCTGTTTTTT; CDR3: CASSVDRGYLFF
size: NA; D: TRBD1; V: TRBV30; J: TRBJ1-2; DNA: TGTGCCTGGACGTCACAGGGGGCAGGTGGCTACACCTTC; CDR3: CAWTSQGAGGYTF
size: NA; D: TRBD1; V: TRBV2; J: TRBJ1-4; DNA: TGTGCCAGCATCGAAAGCGGGACAGGTCTTAATGAAAAACTGTTTTTT; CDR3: CASIESGTGLNEKLFF
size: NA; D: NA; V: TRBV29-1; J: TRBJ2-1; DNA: TGCAGCGTTGAGAAGGGTGGAGGATCGAATGAGCAGTTCTTC; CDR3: CSVEKGGGSNEQFF
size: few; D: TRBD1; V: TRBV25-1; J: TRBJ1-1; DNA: TGTGCCAGCAGTGAATTAGTTGGCAGGGGGGCGAACACTGAAGCTTTCTTT; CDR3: CASSELVGRGANTEAFF
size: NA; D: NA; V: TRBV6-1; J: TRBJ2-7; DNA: TGTGCCAGCCCGCGGACAGCTCCTACCTACGAGCAGTACTTC; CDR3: CASPRTAPTYEQYF
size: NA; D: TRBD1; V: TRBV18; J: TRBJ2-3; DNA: TGTGCCAGCTCACCACTTCGGACAGGGGGGGCAGATACGCAGTATTTT; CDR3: CASSPLRTGGADTQYF
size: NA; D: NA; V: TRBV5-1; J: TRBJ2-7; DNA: TGCGCCAGCAGCTTGGGGGGGGCGACTACCCGCTCCTACGAGCAGTACTTC; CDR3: CASSLGGATTRSYEQYF
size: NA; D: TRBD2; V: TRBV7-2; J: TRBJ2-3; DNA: TGTGCCAGCAGCTCCGGTGCGGCTAGCGGGGGGGCTACGCAGTATTTT; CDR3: CASSSGAASGGATQYF
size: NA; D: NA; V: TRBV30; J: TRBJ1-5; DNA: TGTGCCTGGCCCCACCTGGGGGCGCGGGATCAGCCCCAGCATTTT; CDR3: CAWPHLGARDQPQHF
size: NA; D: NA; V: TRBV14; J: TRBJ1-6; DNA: TGTGCCAGCAGCTCCCGGGACAAGAATTCTCCACCCCTCCACTTT; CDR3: CASSSRDKNSPPLHF
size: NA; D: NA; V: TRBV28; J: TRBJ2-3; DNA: TGTGCCAGCAGTTTTTCAGGGATAGGGGCAGATACGCAGTATTTT; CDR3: CASSFSGIGADTQYF
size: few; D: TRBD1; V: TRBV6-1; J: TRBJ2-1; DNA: TGTGCCAGCAGCGGGGAGACAGGGGGCTACAATGAGCAGTTCTTC; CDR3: CASSGETGGYNEQFF
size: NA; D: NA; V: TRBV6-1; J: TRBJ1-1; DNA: TGTGCCAGCAGCCTAATCAGCGATACTGAAGCTTTCTTT; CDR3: CASSLISDTEAFF
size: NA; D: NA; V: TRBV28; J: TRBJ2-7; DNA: TGTGCCAGCAGTACCCCGTGGGAGCAATACTTC; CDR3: CASSTPWEQYF
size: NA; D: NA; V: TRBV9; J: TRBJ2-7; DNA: TGTGCCAGCAGCGTAGAGTACAGCTACGAGCAGTACTTC; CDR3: CASSVEYSYEQYF
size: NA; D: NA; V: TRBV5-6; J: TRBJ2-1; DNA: TGTGCCAGCAGCTCTCTACGGCGAGACAATGAGCAGTTCTTC; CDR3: CASSSLRRDNEQFF
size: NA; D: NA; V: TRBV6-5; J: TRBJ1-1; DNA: TGTGCCAGCAGTTACGCCACGGGGAACACTGAAGCTTTCTTT; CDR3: CASSYATGNTEAFF
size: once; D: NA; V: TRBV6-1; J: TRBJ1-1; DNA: TGTGCCAGCAAGATTACGGAGAACACTGAAGCTTTCTTT; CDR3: CASKITENTEAFF
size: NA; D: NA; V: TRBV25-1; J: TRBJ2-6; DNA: TGTGCCAGCAGTGCGCTTTCTAGGGGCTCAGGGGCCAACGTCCTGACTTTC; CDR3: CASSALSRGSGANVLTF
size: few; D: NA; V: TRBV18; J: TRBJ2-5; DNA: TGTGCCAGCTCACCAACAAGGCAAGAGACCCAGTACTTC; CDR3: CASSPTRQETQYF